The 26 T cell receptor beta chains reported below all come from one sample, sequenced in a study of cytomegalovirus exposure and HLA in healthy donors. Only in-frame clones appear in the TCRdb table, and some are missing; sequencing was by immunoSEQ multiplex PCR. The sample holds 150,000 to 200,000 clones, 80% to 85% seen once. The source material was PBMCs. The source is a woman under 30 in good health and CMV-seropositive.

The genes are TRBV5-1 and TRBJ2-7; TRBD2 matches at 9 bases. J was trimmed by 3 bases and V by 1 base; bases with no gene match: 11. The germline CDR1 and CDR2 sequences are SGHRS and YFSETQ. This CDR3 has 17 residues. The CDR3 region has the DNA TGCGCCAGCAGCTTGCCTTCTAGCGGGGCATGGAACTACGAGCAGTACTTC. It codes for CASSLPSSGAWNYEQYF.

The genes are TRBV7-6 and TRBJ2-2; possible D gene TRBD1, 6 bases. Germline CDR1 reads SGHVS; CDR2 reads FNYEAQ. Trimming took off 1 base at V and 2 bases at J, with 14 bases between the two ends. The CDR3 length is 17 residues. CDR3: CASSLEFPGANTGELFF. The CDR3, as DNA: TGTGCCAGCAGCTTAGAGTTCCCAGGGGCAAACACCGGGGAGCTGTTTTTT.

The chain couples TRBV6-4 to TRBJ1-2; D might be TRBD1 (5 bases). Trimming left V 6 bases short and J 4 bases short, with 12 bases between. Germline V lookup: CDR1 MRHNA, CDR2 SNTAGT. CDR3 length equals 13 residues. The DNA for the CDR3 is TGTGCCAGCAGCACCAGGGATGGCTATGGCTACACCTTC. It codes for CASSTRDGYGYTF.

CDR3 protein: CASGHMPTWAPPFIHLSNQPQHF. The CDR3 nucleotides read TGTGCTAGTGGTCATATGCCTACTTGGGCGCCCCCCTTCATCCACCTAAGCAATCAGCCCCAGCATTTT. The chain employs TRBV12-5 and TRBJ1-5; D not resolved. The CDR3 extends over 23 amino acids. Germline lookup yields CDR1 LGHNT and CDR2 FRNRAP. V lost 5 bases to trimming and J lost 1 base, with 36 bases between them. The entire variable domain, with the rest obtained from reference TRBV12-5 and TRBJ1-5, is as follows: DARVTQTPRHKVTEMGQEVTMRCQPILGHNTVFWYRQTMMQGLELLAYFRNRAPLDDSGMPKDRFSAEMPDATLATLKIQPSEPRDSAVYFCASGHMPTWAPPFIHLSNQPQHFGDGTRLSIL.

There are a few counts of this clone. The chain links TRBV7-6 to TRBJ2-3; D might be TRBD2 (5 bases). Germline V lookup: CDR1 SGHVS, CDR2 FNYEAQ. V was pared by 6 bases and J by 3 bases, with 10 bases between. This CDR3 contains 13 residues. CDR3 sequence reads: CASRQLGTDTQYF. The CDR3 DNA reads TGTGCCAGCAGGCAACTAGGTACAGATACGCAGTATTTT.

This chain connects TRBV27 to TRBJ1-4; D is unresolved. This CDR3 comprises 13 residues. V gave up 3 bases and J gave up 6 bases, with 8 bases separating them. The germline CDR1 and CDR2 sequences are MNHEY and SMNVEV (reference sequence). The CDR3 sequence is CASSFTTDEKLFF. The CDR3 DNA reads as TGTGCCAGCAGTTTCACGACTGATGAAAAACTGTTTTTT.

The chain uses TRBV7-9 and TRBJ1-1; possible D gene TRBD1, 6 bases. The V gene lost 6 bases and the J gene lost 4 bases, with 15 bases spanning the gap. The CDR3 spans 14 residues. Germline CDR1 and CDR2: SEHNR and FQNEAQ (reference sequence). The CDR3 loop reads CASRPGGQVTEAFF. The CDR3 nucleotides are TGTGCCAGCAGACCCGGGGGGCAAGTCACTGAAGCTTTCTTT. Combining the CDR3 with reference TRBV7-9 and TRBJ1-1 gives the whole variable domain DTGVSQNPRHKITKRGQNVTFRCDPISEHNRLYWYRQTLGQGPEFLTYFQNEAQLEKSRLLSDRFSAERPKGSFSTLEIQRTEQGDSAMYLCASRPGGQVTEAFFGQGTRLTVV.

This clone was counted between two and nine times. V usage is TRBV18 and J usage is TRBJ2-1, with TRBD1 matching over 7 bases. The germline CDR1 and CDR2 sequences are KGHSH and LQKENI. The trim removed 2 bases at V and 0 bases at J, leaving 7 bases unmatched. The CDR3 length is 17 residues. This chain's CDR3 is CASSPNEDRASYNEQFF. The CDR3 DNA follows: TGTGCCAGCTCACCAAACGAAGACAGGGCCTCCTACAATGAGCAGTTCTTC.

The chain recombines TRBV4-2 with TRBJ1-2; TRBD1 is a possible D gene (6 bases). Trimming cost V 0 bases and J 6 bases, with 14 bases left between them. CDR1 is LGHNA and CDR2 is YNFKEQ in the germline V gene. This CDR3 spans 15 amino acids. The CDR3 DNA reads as TGTGCCAGCAGCCAAGATTTTGGGGGGGCGGATGGCTACACCTTC. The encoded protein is CASSQDFGGADGYTF.

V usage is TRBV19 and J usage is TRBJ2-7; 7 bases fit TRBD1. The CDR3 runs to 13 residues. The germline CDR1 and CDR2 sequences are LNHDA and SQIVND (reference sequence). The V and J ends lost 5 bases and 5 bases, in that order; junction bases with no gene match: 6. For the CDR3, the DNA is TGTGCCAGTAGTGTCCCACAGGGGCACGAGCAGTACTTC. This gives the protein CASSVPQGHEQYF.

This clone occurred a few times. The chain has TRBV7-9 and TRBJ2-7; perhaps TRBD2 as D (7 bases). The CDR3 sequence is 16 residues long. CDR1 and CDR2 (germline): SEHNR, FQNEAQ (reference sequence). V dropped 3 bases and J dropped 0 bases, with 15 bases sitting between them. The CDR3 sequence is CASSFWGGPSSYEQYF. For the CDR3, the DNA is TGTGCCAGCAGCTTTTGGGGGGGCCCAAGCTCCTACGAGCAGTACTTC.

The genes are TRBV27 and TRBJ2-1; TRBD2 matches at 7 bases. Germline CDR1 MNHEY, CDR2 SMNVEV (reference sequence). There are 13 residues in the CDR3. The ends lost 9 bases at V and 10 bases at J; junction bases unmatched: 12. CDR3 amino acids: CARERDWFPEQFF. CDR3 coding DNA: TGTGCCAGAGAGCGGGACTGGTTCCCGGAGCAGTTCTTC.

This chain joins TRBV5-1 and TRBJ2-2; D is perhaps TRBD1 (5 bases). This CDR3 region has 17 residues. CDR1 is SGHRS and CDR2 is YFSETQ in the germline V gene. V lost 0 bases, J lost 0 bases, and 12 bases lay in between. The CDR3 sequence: CASSLGQFGANTGELFF. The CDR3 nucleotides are TGCGCCAGCAGCTTGGGACAGTTCGGCGCGAACACCGGGGAGCTGTTTTTT.

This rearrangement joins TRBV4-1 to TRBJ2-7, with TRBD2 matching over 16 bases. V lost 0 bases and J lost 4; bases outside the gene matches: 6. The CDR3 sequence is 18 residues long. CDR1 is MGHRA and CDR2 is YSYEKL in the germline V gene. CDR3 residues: CASSQDHGTSGGGYEQYF. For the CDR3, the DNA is TGCGCCAGCAGCCAAGATCACGGGACTAGCGGGGGGGGATACGAGCAGTACTTC.

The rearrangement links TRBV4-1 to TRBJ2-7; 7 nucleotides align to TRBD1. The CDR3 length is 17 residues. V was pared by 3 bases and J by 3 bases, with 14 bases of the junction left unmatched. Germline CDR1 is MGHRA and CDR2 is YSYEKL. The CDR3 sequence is CASSQLPTGTANYEQYF. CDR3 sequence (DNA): TGCGCCAGCAGCCAGTTACCCACCGGGACAGCTAACTACGAGCAGTACTTC.

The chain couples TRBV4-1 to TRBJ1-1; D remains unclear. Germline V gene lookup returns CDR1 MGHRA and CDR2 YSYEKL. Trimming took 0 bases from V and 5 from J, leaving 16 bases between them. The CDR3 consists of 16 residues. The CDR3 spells CASSQDRHSILTEAFF. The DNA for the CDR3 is TGCGCCAGCAGCCAAGATAGGCACAGCATATTGACTGAAGCTTTCTTT.

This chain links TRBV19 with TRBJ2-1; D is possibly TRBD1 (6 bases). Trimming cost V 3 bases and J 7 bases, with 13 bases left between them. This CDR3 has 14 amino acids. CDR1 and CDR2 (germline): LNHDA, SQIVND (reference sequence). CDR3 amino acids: CASSIRGRGNEQFF. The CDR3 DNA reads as TGTGCCAGTAGTATCAGGGGTCGTGGGAATGAGCAGTTCTTC.

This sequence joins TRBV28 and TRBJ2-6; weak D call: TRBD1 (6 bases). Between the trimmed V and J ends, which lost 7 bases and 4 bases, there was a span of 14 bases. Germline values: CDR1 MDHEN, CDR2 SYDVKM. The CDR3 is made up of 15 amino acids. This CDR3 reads CASTQQGPGANVLTF. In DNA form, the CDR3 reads TGTGCCAGCACCCAACAGGGACCCGGGGCCAACGTCCTGACTTTC. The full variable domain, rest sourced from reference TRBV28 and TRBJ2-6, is DVKVTQSSRYLVKRTGEKVFLECVQDMDHENMFWYRQDPGLGLRLIYFSYDVKMKEKGDIPEGYSVSREKKERFSLILESASTNQTSMYLCASTQQGPGANVLTFGAGSRLTVL.

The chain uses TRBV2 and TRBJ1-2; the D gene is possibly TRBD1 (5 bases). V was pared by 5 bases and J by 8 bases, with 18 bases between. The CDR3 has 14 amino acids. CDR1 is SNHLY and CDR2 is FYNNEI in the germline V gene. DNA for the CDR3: TGTGCCAGCAGTCACGACAGAAGAGGAACCGGCTACACCTTC. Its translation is CASSHDRRGTGYTF.

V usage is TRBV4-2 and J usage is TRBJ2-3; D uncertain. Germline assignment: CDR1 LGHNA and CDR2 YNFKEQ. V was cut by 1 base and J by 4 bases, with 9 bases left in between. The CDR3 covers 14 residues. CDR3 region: CASSQAPVPDTQYF. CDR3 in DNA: TGTGCCAGCAGCCAAGCCCCAGTGCCAGATACGCAGTATTTT.

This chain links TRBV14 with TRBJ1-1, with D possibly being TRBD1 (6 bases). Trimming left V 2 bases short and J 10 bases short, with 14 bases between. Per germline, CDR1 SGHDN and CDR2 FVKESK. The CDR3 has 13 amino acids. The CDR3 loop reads CASSQQGITGAFF. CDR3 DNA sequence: TGTGCCAGCAGCCAACAGGGGATCACAGGAGCTTTCTTT.

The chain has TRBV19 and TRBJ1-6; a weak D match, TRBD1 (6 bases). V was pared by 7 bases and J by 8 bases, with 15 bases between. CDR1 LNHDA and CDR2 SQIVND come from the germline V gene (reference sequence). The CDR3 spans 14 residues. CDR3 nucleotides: TGTGCCAGTATTAAGACAGGATCGGATTCACCCCTCCACTTT. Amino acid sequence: CASIKTGSDSPLHF.

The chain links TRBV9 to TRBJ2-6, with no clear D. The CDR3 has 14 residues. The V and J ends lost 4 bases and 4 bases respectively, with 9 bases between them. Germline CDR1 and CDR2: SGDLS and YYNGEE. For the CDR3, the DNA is TGTGCCAGCAGCCCCCCCCAGGGGGCCAACGTCCTGACTTTC. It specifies CASSPPQGANVLTF.

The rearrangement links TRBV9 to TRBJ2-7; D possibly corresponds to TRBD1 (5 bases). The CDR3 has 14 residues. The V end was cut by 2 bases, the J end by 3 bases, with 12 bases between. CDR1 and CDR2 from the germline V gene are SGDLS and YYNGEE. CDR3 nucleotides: TGTGCCAGCAGCGTCGCGGACATAAACTACGAGCAGTACTTC. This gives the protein CASSVADINYEQYF.

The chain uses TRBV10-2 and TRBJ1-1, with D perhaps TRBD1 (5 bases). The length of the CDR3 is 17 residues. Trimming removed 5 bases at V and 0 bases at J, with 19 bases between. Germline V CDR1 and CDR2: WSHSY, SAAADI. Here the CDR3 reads CASSYGRKGLMNTEAFF. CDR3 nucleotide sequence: TGCGCCAGCAGTTACGGACGCAAGGGGTTGATGAACACTGAAGCTTTCTTT.

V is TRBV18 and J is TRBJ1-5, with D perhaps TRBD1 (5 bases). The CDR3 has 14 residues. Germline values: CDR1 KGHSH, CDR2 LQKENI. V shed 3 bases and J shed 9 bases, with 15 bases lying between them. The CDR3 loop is CASSPGTSDGPQHF. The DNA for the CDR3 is TGTGCCAGCTCACCCGGGACTTCGGACGGGCCCCAGCATTTT.